The 9 T cell receptor beta chains below were found in one sample sequenced in a study of T cells after yellow fever vaccination. TCRdb called the 5' RACE reads again in MiXCR, with one record for every CDR3 protein. Of roughly 310,000 distinct CDR3 sequences in the sample, approximately 3.8% were seen once. The sample was PBMCs, taken on the day of the yellow fever booster vaccination. The receptors come from a man between 18 and 29 years old who received the YFV17D yellow fever vaccine.

This clonotype appeared many times. The rearrangement joins TRBV11-2 to TRBJ1-3; D not resolved. CDR3 size: 17 residues. Germline loops: CDR1 SGHAT, CDR2 FQNNGV. Trimming pared 5 bases from V and 0 bases from J, leaving 17 bases between. Here the CDR3 DNA reads TGTGCCAGCAGCCGAAACCCCAAGGGCCTCTCTGGAAACACCATATATTTT. Its translation: CASSRNPKGLSGNTIYF.

In this sample, this clonotype turned up many times. This chain connects TRBV4-1 to TRBJ2-1; D might be TRBD1 (8 bases). The CDR3 is made up of 15 amino acids. Germline CDR1 reads MGHRA; CDR2 reads YSYEKL. V dropped 4 bases and J dropped 8 bases, with 18 bases sitting between them. This CDR3 is CASSLSGTGLDEQFF. The CDR3 DNA sequence: TGCGCCAGCAGCCTAAGCGGGACAGGTTTGGATGAGCAGTTCTTC.

This clonotype was seen at least ten times. The chain's CDR3 is CASSLAVSYNEQFF. CDR3 DNA: TGCGCCAGCAGTCTAGCGGTCTCCTACAATGAGCAGTTCTTC. The J gene is TRBJ2-1, the V gene TRBV5-1; TRBD2 aligns across 7 bases. Germline V CDR1 and CDR2: SGHRS, YFSETQ. The CDR3 spans 14 residues. Trimming cost V 5 bases and J 0 bases; bases outside gene matches: 2.

Details on this clonotype: A much larger clone is a single base away; this may be a read error. This rearrangement joins TRBV30 to TRBJ2-2, with unresolved D. The germline V and J ends were trimmed by 0 bases and 11 bases, with 16 bases remaining between them. The CDR3 is 14 amino acids. Germline-derived CDR1 and CDR2 are GTSNPN and SVGIG (reference sequence). The CDR3 is CAWSVTDVGSELFF. The CDR3 region has the DNA TGTGCCTGGAGTGTAACGGATGTGGGTAGTGAGCTGTTTTTT.

V and J are TRBV3-1 and TRBJ1-6, with D maybe TRBD1 (6 bases). V lost 7 bases to trimming and J lost 3 bases, with 16 bases between them. Germline CDR1 LGHDT, CDR2 YNNKEL (reference sequence). This CDR3 has 16 residues. CDR3 in DNA: TGTGCCAGCACCCCGGGGGGGGCCAGCTATAATTCACCCCTCCACTTT. Its protein product is CASTPGGASYNSPLHF. Full variable domain (rest looked up from reference TRBV3-1 and TRBJ1-6): DTAVSQTPKYLVTQMGNDKSIKCEQNLGHDTMYWYKQDSKKFLKIMFSYNNKELIINETVPNRFSPKSPDKAHLNLHINSLELGDSAVYFCASTPGGASYNSPLHFGNGTRLTVT.

This clonotype was detected many times. The rearrangement uses TRBV5-1 and TRBJ2-1, with 7 bases matching TRBD2. Unmatched junction bases numbered 11, after V lost 4 bases and J lost 7 bases. The CDR3 is made up of 15 amino acids. CDR1 SGHRS and CDR2 YFSETQ come from the germline V gene. CDR3 amino acids: CASSGFDPRGNEQFF. The CDR3 region has the DNA TGCGCCAGCAGCGGCTTCGACCCGCGGGGGAATGAGCAGTTCTTC.

Only a few counts were recorded for this clonotype. The chain uses TRBV5-1 and TRBJ1-2; a possible D gene is TRBD1 (6 bases). CDR3 size: 15 residues. Germline V lookup: CDR1 SGHRS, CDR2 YFSETQ. Trimming stripped 0 bases from V and 2 bases from J, with 11 bases between. CDR3 region: CASSLDRANNYGYTF. The CDR3 bases are TGCGCCAGCAGCTTGGACAGGGCAAACAACTATGGCTACACCTTC.

The V call is TRBV4-3, the J call TRBJ2-3; no definite D call. The CDR3 contains 14 residues. Germline V lookup: CDR1 LGHNA, CDR2 YSLEER. Deletions cut 0 bases from V and 1 base from J, with 5 bases between. This CDR3 reads CASSQDTRTDTQYF. In DNA form, the CDR3 reads TGCGCCAGCAGCCAAGATACCCGCACAGATACGCAGTATTTT.

In its sample, this clonotype was seen many times. The chain carries TRBV19 and TRBJ1-5, with no clear D. Trimming removed 0 bases from V and 4 bases from J, with 1 base in between. CDR1 and CDR2 from the germline V gene are LNHDA and SQIVND (reference sequence). This CDR3 region has 12 residues. In DNA, the CDR3 is TGTGCCAGTAGTATAGATAATCAGCCCCAGCATTTT. This codes for CASSIDNQPQHF.